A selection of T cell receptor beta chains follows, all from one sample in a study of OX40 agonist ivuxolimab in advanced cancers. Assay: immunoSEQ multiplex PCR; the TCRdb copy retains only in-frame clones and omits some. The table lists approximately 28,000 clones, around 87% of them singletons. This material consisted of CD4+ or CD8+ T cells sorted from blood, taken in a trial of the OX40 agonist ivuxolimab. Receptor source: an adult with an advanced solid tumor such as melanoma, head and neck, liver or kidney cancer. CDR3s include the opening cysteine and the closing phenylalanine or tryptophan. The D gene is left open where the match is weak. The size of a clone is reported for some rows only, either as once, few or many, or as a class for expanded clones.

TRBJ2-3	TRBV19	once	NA	TGTGCCAGTAGTATAGATCTGGGATACGGCACAGATACGCAGTATTTT	CASSIDLGYGTDTQYF
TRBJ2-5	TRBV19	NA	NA	TGTGCCAGTAGTATAGGCGCCCGAGGCCAAGAGACCCAGTACTTC	CASSIGARGQETQYF
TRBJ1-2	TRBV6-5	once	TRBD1	TGTGCCAGCACCCCCACAGGGGGAGGCTATGGCTACACCTTC	CASTPTGGGYGYTF
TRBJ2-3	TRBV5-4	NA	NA	TGTGCCAGCACCCCCGAGGCCCATAACACAGATACGCAGTATTTT	CASTPEAHNTDTQYF
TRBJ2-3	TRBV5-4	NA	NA	TGTGCCAGCAGCTTAGAGGGGGGCCCTAGCACAGATACGCAGTATTTT	CASSLEGGPSTDTQYF
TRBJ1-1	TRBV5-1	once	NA	TGCGCCAGCAGCTTCGCCGCACAGGGTAACACTGAAGCTTTCTTT	CASSFAAQGNTEAFF
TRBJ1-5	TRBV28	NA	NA	TGTGCCAGCAGTTTTAAGGGATCGGCTCAGCCCCAGCATTTT	CASSFKGSAQPQHF
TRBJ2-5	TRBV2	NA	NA	TGTGCCAGCAGTCTCCGGGCTCAGGGGACCCAGTACTTC	CASSLRAQGTQYF
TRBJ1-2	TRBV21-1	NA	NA	TGTGCCAGCAGCAAATGGATCAGGCCCTATGGCTACACCTTC	CASSKWIRPYGYTF
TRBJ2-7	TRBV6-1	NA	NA	TGTGCCGGTAGTTATGGGGACTACGAGCAGTACTTC	CAGSYGDYEQYF
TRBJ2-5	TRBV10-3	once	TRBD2	TGTGCCATCAGTGAGGGGAGGGAAGAGACCCAGTACTTC	CAISEGREETQYF
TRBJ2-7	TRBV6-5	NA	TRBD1	TGTGCCAGCAGCGATAGGGGACAGGGGAACTACGAGCAGTACTTC	CASSDRGQGNYEQYF
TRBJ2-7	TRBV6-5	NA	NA	TGTGCCAGCAGTTCGTTCTACGAGCAGTACTTC	CASSSFYEQYF
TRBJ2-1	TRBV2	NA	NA	TGTGCCAGCAAGGGGGGGCTAGCTCTTGATGAGCAGTTCTTC	CASKGGLALDEQFF
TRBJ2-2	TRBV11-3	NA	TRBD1	TGTGCCAGCAGCTTAAGTATGGGGCCCGGACAGGGGTACACCGGGGAGCTGTTTTTT	CASSLSMGPGQGYTGELFF
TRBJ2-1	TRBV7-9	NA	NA	TGTGCCAGCAGCCCCCCGGGGAGCTCCTACAATGAGCAGTTCTTC	CASSPPGSSYNEQFF
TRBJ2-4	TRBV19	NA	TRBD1	TGTGCCAGTAGTGCCGGGACAGGGTGGGGCTTGAACATTCAGTACTTC	CASSAGTGWGLNIQYF
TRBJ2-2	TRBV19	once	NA	TGTGCCAGTAAGGAAGAGGCGAACACCGGGGAGCTGTTTTTT	CASKEEANTGELFF
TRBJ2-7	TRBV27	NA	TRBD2	TGTGCCAGCAGGTTACGCGGGAGGAACATCTACGAGCAGTACTTC	CASRLRGRNIYEQYF
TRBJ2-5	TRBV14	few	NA	TGTGCCAGCAGCCTAGGGTTGGGTACCGGGTCAGAGACCCAGTACTTC	CASSLGLGTGSETQYF
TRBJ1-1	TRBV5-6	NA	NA	TGTGCCAGCACCCCAGGGTCGGGGAACACTGAAGCTTTCTTT	CASTPGSGNTEAFF
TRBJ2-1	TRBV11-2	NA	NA	TGTGCCAGCAGCTACGACTGGGCCTCCTACAATGAGCAGTTCTTC	CASSYDWASYNEQFF
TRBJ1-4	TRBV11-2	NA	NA	TGTGCCAGCAGCTTAGTCCGGGGGGGGATTGAAAAACTGTTTTTT	CASSLVRGGIEKLFF
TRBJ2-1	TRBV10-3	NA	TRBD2	TGTGCCATCAGTGACCCTAGCGGGAGTTCCGATGAGCAGTTCTTC	CAISDPSGSSDEQFF
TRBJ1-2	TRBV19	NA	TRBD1	TGTGCCAGTAGTAAATCACAGGGGGCCGGGGGTTATGGCTACACCTTC	CASSKSQGAGGYGYTF
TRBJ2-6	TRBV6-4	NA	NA	TGTGCCAGCAGTGACAGGGCCACGGCTGGGGCCAACGTCCTGACTTTC	CASSDRATAGANVLTF
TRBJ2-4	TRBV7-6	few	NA	TGTGCCAGCAGCCCCCTCCTATCTAACGATAACATTCAGTACTTC	CASSPLLSNDNIQYF
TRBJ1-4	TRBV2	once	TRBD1	TGTGCCAGCAGGGCAAGAGGGACAGGGGGCACTAATGAAAAACTGTTTTTT	CASRARGTGGTNEKLFF
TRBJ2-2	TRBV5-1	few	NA	TGCGCCAGCAGCTTGGACAGGAACACCGGGGAGCTGTTTTTT	CASSLDRNTGELFF
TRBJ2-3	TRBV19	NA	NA	TGTGCCAGTCGTTTACTGGGGGCAGATACGCAGTATTTT	CASRLLGADTQYF
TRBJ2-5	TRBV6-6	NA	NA	TGTGCCAGCAGTAAAGAGACCCAGTACTTC	CASSKETQYF
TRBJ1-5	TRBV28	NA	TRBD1	TGTGCCAGCAGTCCTATAAGGACAGGGGTCAATCAGCCCCAGCATTTT	CASSPIRTGVNQPQHF
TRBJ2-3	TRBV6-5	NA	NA	TGTGCCAGCTCAAAGCGGAGGGGCGAAGATACGCAGTATTTT	CASSKRRGEDTQYF
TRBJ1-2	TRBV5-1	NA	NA	TGCGCCAGCAGCCCCGAGCGCTATGGCTACACCTTC	CASSPERYGYTF
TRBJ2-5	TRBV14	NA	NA	TGTGCCAGCAGCTCCCGGGACACAGAGACCCAGTACTTC	CASSSRDTETQYF
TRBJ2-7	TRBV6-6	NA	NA	TGTGCCAGCAGTTACTCCCAGACACATTTTCTCGAGCAGTACTTC	CASSYSQTHFLEQYF
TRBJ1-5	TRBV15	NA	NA	TGTGCCACCAGCAGAGATTTCGGGAGGGGAGATCAGCCCCAGCATTTT	CATSRDFGRGDQPQHF
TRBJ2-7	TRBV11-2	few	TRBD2	TGTGCCAGCAGCCCCCGGGTAGCGGGAGGGTCCTACGAGCAGTACTTC	CASSPRVAGGSYEQYF
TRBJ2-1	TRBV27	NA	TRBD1	TGTGCCAGCAGTTGGGCTAACAGGGACAGATACAATGAGCAGTTCTTC	CASSWANRDRYNEQFF
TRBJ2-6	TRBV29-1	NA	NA	TGCAGCGTTGAAGGGGGTGGAGACGTCCTGACTTTC	CSVEGGGDVLTF
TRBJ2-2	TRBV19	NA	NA	TGTGCCAGTAGTACCTACAGGGTTGAGGGCACCGGGGAGCTGTTTTTT	CASSTYRVEGTGELFF
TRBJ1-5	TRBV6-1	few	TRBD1	TGTGCCAGCAGTTCCCTGGGACAGTCTTCTCAGCCCCAGCATTTT	CASSSLGQSSQPQHF